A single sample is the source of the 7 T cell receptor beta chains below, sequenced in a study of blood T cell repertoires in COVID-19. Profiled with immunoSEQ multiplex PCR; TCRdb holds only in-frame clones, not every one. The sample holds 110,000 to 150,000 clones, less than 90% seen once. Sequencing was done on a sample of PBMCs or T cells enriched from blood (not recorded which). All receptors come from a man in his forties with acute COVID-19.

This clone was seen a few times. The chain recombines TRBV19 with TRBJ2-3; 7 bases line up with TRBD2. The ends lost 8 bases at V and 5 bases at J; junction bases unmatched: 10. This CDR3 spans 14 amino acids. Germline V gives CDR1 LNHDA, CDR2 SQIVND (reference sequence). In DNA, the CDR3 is TGTGCCAGTTCTAGCGGACCGGAGGGAGATACGCAGTATTTT. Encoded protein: CASSSGPEGDTQYF.

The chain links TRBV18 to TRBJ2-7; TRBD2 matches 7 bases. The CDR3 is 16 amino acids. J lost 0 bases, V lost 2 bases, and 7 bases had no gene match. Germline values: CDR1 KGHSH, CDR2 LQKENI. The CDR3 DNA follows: TGTGCCAGCTCACCATATTCGGGAGGCAGCTCCTACGAGCAGTACTTC. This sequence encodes CASSPYSGGSSYEQYF.

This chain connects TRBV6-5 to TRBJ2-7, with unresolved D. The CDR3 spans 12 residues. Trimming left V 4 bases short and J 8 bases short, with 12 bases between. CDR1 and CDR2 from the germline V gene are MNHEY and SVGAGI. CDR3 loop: CASSSLLNKQYF. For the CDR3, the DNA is TGTGCCAGCAGTTCCCTCCTTAATAAGCAGTACTTC.

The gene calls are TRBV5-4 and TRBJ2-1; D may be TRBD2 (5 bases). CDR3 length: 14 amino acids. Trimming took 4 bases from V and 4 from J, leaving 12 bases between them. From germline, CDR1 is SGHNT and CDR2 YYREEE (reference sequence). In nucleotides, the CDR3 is TGTGCCAGCAGCCAACCGGGAAAGTACAATGAGCAGTTCTTC. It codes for CASSQPGKYNEQFF.

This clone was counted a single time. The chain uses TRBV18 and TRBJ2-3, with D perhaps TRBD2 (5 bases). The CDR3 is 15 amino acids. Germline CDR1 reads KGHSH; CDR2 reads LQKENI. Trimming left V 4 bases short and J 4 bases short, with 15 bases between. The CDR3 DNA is TGTGCCAGCTCACTGCGGGCAGTCCCCCCAGATACGCAGTATTTT. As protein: CASSLRAVPPDTQYF. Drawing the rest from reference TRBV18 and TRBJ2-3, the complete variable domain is NAGVMQNPRHLVRRRGQEARLRCSPMKGHSHVYWYRQLPEEGLKFMVYLQKENIIDESGMPKERFSAEFPKEGPSILRIQQVVRGDSAAYFCASSLRAVPPDTQYFGPGTRLTVL.

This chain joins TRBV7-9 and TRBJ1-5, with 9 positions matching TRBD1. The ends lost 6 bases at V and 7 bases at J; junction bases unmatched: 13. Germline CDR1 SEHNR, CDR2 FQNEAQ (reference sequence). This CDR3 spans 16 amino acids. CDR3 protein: CASSPADRGLEQPQHF. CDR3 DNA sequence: TGTGCCAGCAGTCCCGCGGACAGGGGCCTAGAACAGCCCCAGCATTTT.

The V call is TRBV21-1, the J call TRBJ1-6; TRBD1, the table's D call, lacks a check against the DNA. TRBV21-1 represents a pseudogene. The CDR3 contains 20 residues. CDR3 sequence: CASSKAGSGLPRTYNSPLHF. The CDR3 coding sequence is TGTGCCAGCAGCAAAGCCGGTTCAGGGCTCCCCCGTACTTATAATTCACCCCTCCACTTT.